This T cell receptor beta chain was recorded in a study of cytomegalovirus exposure and HLA in healthy donors. The PCR was carried out with 60 Vbeta primers and 13 Jbeta primers. Generated by immunoSEQ multiplex PCR, the TCRdb table keeps only in-frame clones and is missing some. The top ten hold 1% to 1.5% of the sample, which has some 190,000 clones, more than 75% seen once. There are 13 residues in the CDR3. Trimming took 6 bases from V and 7 from J; bases not matched to a gene: 8. Per the germline V gene, CDR1 is MNHEY and CDR2 is SMNVEV (reference sequence). The specimen was PBMCs. V usage is TRBV27 and J usage is TRBJ1-2, with 7 bases lining up with TRBD1. The source is a man aged 25-45 years in good health and CMV-seronegative. CDR3 in DNA: TGTGCCAGCAGCCCTACAGGGACAGTTGGCTACACCTTC. This codes for CASSPTGTVGYTF.